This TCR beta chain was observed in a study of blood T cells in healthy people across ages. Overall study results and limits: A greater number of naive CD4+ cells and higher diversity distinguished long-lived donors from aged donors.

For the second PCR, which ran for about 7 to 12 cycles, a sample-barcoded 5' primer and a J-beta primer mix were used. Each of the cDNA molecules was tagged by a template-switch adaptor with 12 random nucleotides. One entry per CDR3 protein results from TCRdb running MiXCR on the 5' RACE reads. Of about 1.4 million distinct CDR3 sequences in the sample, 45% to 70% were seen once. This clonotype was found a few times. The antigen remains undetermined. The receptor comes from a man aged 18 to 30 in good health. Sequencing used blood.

CDR3 DNA: TGTGCCAGCAGTGATCCGAACAGCTTTCATGGCTACACCTTC. Translated: CASSDPNSFHGYTF. The J gene is TRBJ1-2, the V gene TRBV2; no definite D call. This CDR3 spans 14 amino acids. The V and J ends lost 3 bases and 6 bases respectively, with 14 bases between them. In germline, CDR1 is SNHLY, CDR2 FYNNEI.